The 31 T cell receptor beta chains in this list originate from one sample, sequenced in a study of OX40 agonist ivuxolimab in advanced cancers. The table came from immunoSEQ multiplex PCR; TCRdb's copy has only in-frame clones and leaves some out. The repertoire holds 70,000 to 75,000 clones, with approximately 90% as singletons. Sequencing used CD4+ or CD8+ T cells sorted from blood, obtained in a trial of the OX40 agonist ivuxolimab. The receptor source for this set is an adult with an advanced solid tumor such as melanoma, head and neck, liver or kidney cancer.

The chain links TRBV5-1 to TRBJ1-4; D unclear. CDR1 is SGHRS, CDR2 YFSETQ, per germline. With 0 bases removed from V and 1 base from J, the gap between germline ends came to 7 bases. This CDR3 has 15 residues. The CDR3 bases are TGCGCCAGCAGCTTGGCGGGGATAACTAATGAAAAACTGTTTTTT. Translating gives CASSLAGITNEKLFF.

This chain links TRBV5-4 with TRBJ2-5, with a possible D match to TRBD1 (6 bases). The CDR3 is made up of 14 amino acids. Germline values: CDR1 SGHNT, CDR2 YYREEE (reference sequence). The V end was cut by 4 bases, the J end by 2 bases, with 12 bases between. DNA for the CDR3: TGTGCCAGCAGCCACGTCGACAGGCAAGAGACCCAGTACTTC. Its protein is CASSHVDRQETQYF.

This clone has only one observation. J is TRBJ2-1 and V is TRBV28; 8 bases are shared with TRBD2. Per the germline V gene, CDR1 is MDHEN and CDR2 is SYDVKM. This CDR3 is 17 amino acids long. The V and J ends lost 4 bases and 6 bases, in that order; junction bases with no gene match: 14. The CDR3 sequence: CASSSKRLAWRGNEQFF. The CDR3 DNA is TGTGCCAGCAGTTCAAAGAGACTAGCGTGGAGGGGCAATGAGCAGTTCTTC.

J is TRBJ1-4 and V is TRBV10-3, with 7 bases matching TRBD1. The CDR3 runs 14 residues. The germline CDR1 and CDR2 sequences are ENHRY and SYGVKD. V shed 6 bases and J 6 bases; nucleotides not matched to a gene: 7. The CDR3 sequence: CAISPDRRHEKLFF. For the CDR3, the DNA is TGTGCCATCAGCCCGGACAGGCGGCATGAAAAACTGTTTTTT.

This chain links TRBV30 with TRBJ2-4; D is possibly TRBD1 or TRBD2 (5 bases each). V was trimmed by 2 bases and J by 5 bases, leaving 10 bases between them. Germline V CDR1 and CDR2: GTSNPN, SVGIG (reference sequence). This CDR3 region has 13 residues. In nucleotides, the CDR3 is TGTGCCTGGAGTCCGGGGCCCCAAAACATTCAGTACTTC. Encoded protein: CAWSPGPQNIQYF.

This clone has only one observation. The chain joins TRBV7-2 to TRBJ2-7; 10 bases are shared with TRBD2. The CDR3 loop spans 16 amino acids. V gave up 3 bases and J gave up 5 bases; unmatched junction bases: 10. CDR1 and CDR2 (germline): SGHTA, FQGNSA. The CDR3: CASSFSSSGSDHEQYF. The CDR3 DNA reads as TGTGCCAGCAGCTTTTCGTCTAGCGGGAGTGATCACGAGCAGTACTTC.

The chain has TRBV27 and TRBJ2-3; D is perhaps TRBD2 (6 bases). CDR3 length equals 17 residues. The germline CDR1 and CDR2 sequences are MNHEY and SMNVEV (reference sequence). Trimming stripped 1 base from V and 2 bases from J, with 16 bases between. CDR3 protein: CASSLWVWGDFTDTQYF. In DNA form, the CDR3 reads TGTGCCAGCAGTTTATGGGTATGGGGGGACTTCACAGATACGCAGTATTTT.

This rearrangement joins TRBV7-2 to TRBJ1-2; 8 bases line up with TRBD1. The V and J ends lost 1 base and 4 bases, in that order; junction bases with no gene match: 5. This CDR3 has 15 residues. Per the germline V gene, CDR1 is SGHTA and CDR2 is FQGNSA. The DNA of the CDR3 is TGTGCCAGCAGCTTAGGGCAGGGGGCTGGCTATGGCTACACCTTC. Its translation: CASSLGQGAGYGYTF.

The chain uses TRBV9 and TRBJ2-2; D could derive from TRBD1 or TRBD2 (5 bases each). The CDR3 loop spans 15 amino acids. Germline CDR1 is SGDLS and CDR2 is YYNGEE. With 1 base removed from V and 3 bases from J, the gap between germline ends came to 10 bases. The CDR3 region has the DNA TGTGCCAGCAGCGTACCCGGGACGTACACCGGGGAGCTGTTTTTT. Protein sequence: CASSVPGTYTGELFF.

V gene TRBV7-2 combines with J gene TRBJ2-7; no clear D. The CDR3 is 13 amino acids. With 2 bases removed from V and 3 bases from J, the gap between germline ends came to 8 bases. Germline CDR1 SGHTA, CDR2 FQGNSA. The CDR3 region is CASSLIIGYEQYF. The CDR3 nucleotides read TGTGCCAGCAGCTTAATTATCGGCTACGAGCAGTACTTC.

The V call is TRBV30, the J call TRBJ2-7; D call uncertain. V was cut by 4 bases and J by 1 base, with 5 bases left in between. CDR3 size: 11 residues. CDR1 and CDR2 (germline): GTSNPN, SVGIG (reference sequence). The DNA of the CDR3 is TGTGCCTGGATAACTTCCTACGAGCAGTACTTC. It yields the protein CAWITSYEQYF.

This clone was observed a single time. CDR3 bases: TGCGCCAGCAGCTTCGGAACCACGAACACCGGGGAGCTGTTTTTT. It translates to CASSFGTTNTGELFF. This chain joins TRBV5-1 and TRBJ2-2; D is uncertain. The CDR3 length is 15 residues. Trimming took off 2 bases at V and 0 bases at J, with 8 bases between the two ends. Germline CDR1 is SGHRS and CDR2 is YFSETQ.

This chain joins TRBV6-5 and TRBJ2-7; D not resolved. Trimming took 1 base from V and 5 from J, leaving 12 bases between them. Germline V gene sequence: CDR1 MNHEY, CDR2 SVGAGI. The CDR3 is 14 amino acids. The CDR3 protein is CASSYLGSRNEQYF. CDR3 nucleotides: TGTGCCAGCAGTTACTTGGGTTCTCGAAACGAGCAGTACTTC.

The rearrangement links TRBV7-2 to TRBJ2-5, with a weak D call TRBD1 (5 bases). Germline CDR1 reads SGHTA; CDR2 reads FQGNSA. CDR3 length: 15 residues. V was cut by 3 bases and J by 0 bases, with 11 bases left in between. This CDR3 is CASSFRAGYQETQYF. As DNA, the CDR3 is TGTGCCAGCAGCTTTAGGGCAGGGTACCAAGAGACCCAGTACTTC.

This clone is a singleton in its sample. The chain uses TRBV25-1 and TRBJ2-1; D might be TRBD2 (5 bases). V was clipped by 3 bases and J by 7 bases, with 16 bases between them. Germline-derived CDR1 and CDR2 are MGHDK and SYGVNS. This CDR3 is built from 15 residues. CDR3 sequence reads: CASSDSLGGVNEQFF. The DNA of the CDR3 is TGTGCCAGCAGTGATTCATTAGGAGGAGTAAATGAGCAGTTCTTC.

The V gene is TRBV5-1, the J gene TRBJ2-1; 9 bases are a match to TRBD2. The V segment lost 3 bases and the J segment 3 bases; nucleotides outside the gene matches: 4. The length of the CDR3 is 15 residues. In germline, CDR1 is SGHRS, CDR2 YFSETQ. The CDR3 DNA reads TGCGCCAGCAGCTCTGTAGCGGGGGACTACAATGAGCAGTTCTTC. This gives the protein CASSSVAGDYNEQFF. Complete variable domain (other parts from reference TRBV5-1 and TRBJ2-1): KAGVTQTPRYLIKTRGQQVTLSCSPISGHRSVSWYQQTPGQGLQFLFEYFSETQRNKGNFPGRFSGRQFSNSRSEMNVSTLELGDSALYLCASSSVAGDYNEQFFGPGTRLTVL.

A note on this clone: One end of the junction does not line up with germline, which may come from a read error. The genes are TRBV29-1 and TRBJ1-4; no reliable D call. Germline CDR1 is SQVTM and CDR2 is ANQGSEA. The CDR3 spans 14 residues. The CDR3 DNA follows: TGCAGCGTCGAAGGAACTAGCACTAATGAAAAACTGTTTTTT. This codes for CSVEGTSTNEKLFF.

The V gene is TRBV29-1, the J gene TRBJ2-2; no definite D call. Looked up from germline, CDR1 is SQVTM and CDR2 is ANQGSEA. The CDR3 totals 14 residues. V shed 0 bases and J shed 1 base, with 6 bases lying between them. Here the CDR3 DNA reads TGCAGCGTTGAAGATACAAGGAACACCGGGGAGCTGTTTTTT. It codes for CSVEDTRNTGELFF.

This clone showed up just once. This sequence joins TRBV10-2 and TRBJ2-7; 7 positions agree with TRBD1. The V gene's germline CDR1 is WSHSY and CDR2 SAAADI. V was clipped by 8 bases and J by 3 bases; unmatched bases: 10. The CDR3 has 14 amino acids. The CDR3 loop is CASALGTVFYEQYF. The CDR3 nucleotides read TGCGCCAGCGCTCTCGGGACAGTATTCTACGAGCAGTACTTC.

The rearrangement uses TRBV7-9 and TRBJ2-2, with a weak D call TRBD2 (6 bases). The CDR3 covers 15 residues. Germline V gene sequence: CDR1 SEHNR, CDR2 FQNEAQ (reference sequence). The V end was cut by 5 bases, the J end by 1 base, with 11 bases between. Here the CDR3 DNA reads TGTGCCAGCAGCCTAATGCGGGGGAACACCGGGGAGCTGTTTTTT. Translation: CASSLMRGNTGELFF.

The chain recombines TRBV6-1 with TRBJ1-2; D not certain. CDR3 length: 13 amino acids. CDR1 is MNHNS and CDR2 is SASEGT in the germline V gene. Trimming took off 4 bases at V and 3 bases at J, with 9 bases between the two ends. The CDR3 DNA is TGTGCCAGCAGTGTTGGTCGGGACTATGGCTACACCTTC. Amino acid sequence: CASSVGRDYGYTF.

The rearrangement uses TRBV6-5 and TRBJ2-6, with D uncertain. CDR1 and CDR2 from the germline V gene are MNHEY and SVGAGI. With 4 bases removed from V and 0 bases from J, the gap between germline ends came to 10 bases. The CDR3 has 16 amino acids. This CDR3 reads CASSSNGGSGANVLTF. DNA for the CDR3: TGTGCCAGCAGTTCGAACGGTGGCTCTGGGGCCAACGTCCTGACTTTC.

This clone was observed a single time. This chain uses TRBV27 with TRBJ2-7; 13 nucleotides agree with TRBD2. CDR3 length: 16 amino acids. Germline-derived CDR1 and CDR2 are MNHEY and SMNVEV (reference sequence). After removal of 3 bases from V and 5 bases from J, the junction contained 7 bases not matched to a gene. The CDR3 is CASSFLGLAGVNEQYF. CDR3 in DNA: TGTGCCAGCAGTTTCCTCGGACTAGCGGGAGTAAACGAGCAGTACTTC.

This clone was seen once. The rearrangement links TRBV5-1 to TRBJ1-1; D gene ambiguous. In germline, CDR1 is SGHRS, CDR2 YFSETQ. V was cut by 0 bases and J by 1 base, with 7 bases left in between. This CDR3 spans 14 amino acids. The CDR3 DNA is TGCGCCAGCAGCTTGGTACAAAAGAACACTGAAGCTTTCTTT. It encodes CASSLVQKNTEAFF. The complete variable domain, with remaining parts taken from reference TRBV5-1 and TRBJ1-1, reads KAGVTQTPRYLIKTRGQQVTLSCSPISGHRSVSWYQQTPGQGLQFLFEYFSETQRNKGNFPGRFSGRQFSNSRSEMNVSTLELGDSALYLCASSLVQKNTEAFFGQGTRLTVV.

This chain links TRBV11-3 with TRBJ2-2; 9 bases map to TRBD1. The V segment lost 2 bases and the J segment 1 base; nucleotides outside the gene matches: 2. The germline CDR1 and CDR2 sequences are SGHNT and YENEEA. CDR3 length: 16 amino acids. CDR3 sequence reads: CASSLTGGMNTGELFF. The CDR3 DNA reads TGTGCCAGCAGCTTAACAGGGGGCATGAACACCGGGGAGCTGTTTTTT.

The chain links TRBV11-2 to TRBJ2-1; no definite D call. Germline V lookup: CDR1 SGHAT, CDR2 FQNNGV. V lost 5 bases and J 2 bases, leaving 13 bases between the germline ends. This CDR3 is built from 15 residues. CDR3 in amino acids: CASSTNSVPYNEQFF. CDR3 in DNA: TGTGCCAGCAGCACGAACAGCGTACCCTACAATGAGCAGTTCTTC.

This clone has just one count. The V call is TRBV5-4, the J call TRBJ1-2; TRBD1 agrees at 11 bases. CDR1 SGHNT and CDR2 YYREEE come from the germline V gene (reference sequence). The CDR3 extends over 16 amino acids. With 4 bases clipped from V and 2 bases from J, the junction kept 7 bases outside the gene matches. This chain's CDR3 is CASSTGGTGGNYGYTF. The DNA for the CDR3 is TGTGCCAGCAGCACTGGTGGGACAGGGGGGAACTATGGCTACACCTTC.

This chain joins TRBV7-2 and TRBJ2-2, with D unclear. In germline, CDR1 is SGHTA, CDR2 FQGNSA. CDR3 size: 15 residues. V lost 6 bases, J lost 3 bases, and 14 bases lay in between. In nucleotides, the CDR3 is TGTGCCAGCAGGCCGGGCGGAGCCCACACCGGGGAGCTGTTTTTT. It yields the protein CASRPGGAHTGELFF.

The chain combines TRBV7-9 with TRBJ2-7, with 7 nucleotides matching TRBD2. V was clipped by 5 bases and J by 6 bases; unmatched bases: 4. CDR3 size: 12 residues. CDR1 is SEHNR and CDR2 is FQNEAQ in the germline V gene (reference sequence). CDR3 amino acids: CASSREGSEQYF. DNA for the CDR3: TGTGCCAGCAGCAGGGAGGGGTCCGAGCAGTACTTC. Combining the CDR3 with reference TRBV7-9 and TRBJ2-7 gives the whole variable domain DTGVSQNPRHKITKRGQNVTFRCDPISEHNRLYWYRQTLGQGPEFLTYFQNEAQLEKSRLLSDRFSAERPKGSFSTLEIQRTEQGDSAMYLCASSREGSEQYFGPGTRLTVT.

This clone was observed a single time. The chain has TRBV19 and TRBJ2-5; 10 bases fit TRBD2. The CDR3 runs to 15 residues. The trim removed 5 bases at V and 5 bases at J, leaving 8 bases unmatched. The V gene's germline CDR1 is LNHDA and CDR2 SQIVND (reference sequence). CDR3 nucleotide sequence: TGTGCCAGTAGTCTCGCTAGCGGGAGAGCCGAGACCCAGTACTTC. This sequence encodes CASSLASGRAETQYF.

The gene calls are TRBV6-1 and TRBJ2-7; 8 bases are a match to TRBD2. The J segment lost 5 bases and the V segment lost 0 bases, leaving 3 bases of the junction unmatched. Per the germline V gene, CDR1 is MNHNS and CDR2 is SASEGT. This CDR3 region has 14 residues. CDR3 in amino acids: CASSEAAGRDEQYF. CDR3 bases: TGTGCCAGCAGTGAAGCCGCCGGGAGGGACGAGCAGTACTTC.